These 17 T cell receptor beta chains came from one sample sequenced in a study of blood T cell repertoires in COVID-19. Using immunoSEQ multiplex PCR, the repertoire was profiled, and TCRdb retains in-frame clones only, with some absent. The sample shows approximately 200,000 clones, about 82% of them seen only once. Sequenced input: PBMCs or T cells enriched from blood (not recorded which). These receptors came from a woman aged 25 to 39 who had recovered from COVID-19.

This chain connects TRBV9 to TRBJ1-1; D may be TRBD1 (6 bases). V was trimmed by 2 bases and J by 2 bases, leaving 13 bases between them. Germline values: CDR1 SGDLS, CDR2 YYNGEE. The CDR3 runs to 15 residues. CDR3 bases: TGTGCCAGCAGCGTGACAGACAGGCCCAACACTGAAGCTTTCTTT. This codes for CASSVTDRPNTEAFF.

The chain joins TRBV9 to TRBJ2-5; tentatively, D is TRBD1 (6 bases). Per the germline V gene, CDR1 is SGDLS and CDR2 is YYNGEE. Trimming removed 4 bases at V and 0 bases at J, with 22 bases between. The CDR3 sequence is 18 residues long. The CDR3 nucleotides read TGTGCCAGCAGCCCGCGGCTGGTGCAGGGGCCGTACCAAGAGACCCAGTACTTC. Residues: CASSPRLVQGPYQETQYF. Complete variable domain (other parts from reference TRBV9 and TRBJ2-5): DSGVTQTPKHLITATGQRVTLRCSPRSGDLSVYWYQQSLDQGLQFLIQYYNGEERAKGNILERFSAQQFPDLHSELNLSSLELGDSALYFCASSPRLVQGPYQETQYFGPGTRLLVL.

This clone was seen only once. The genes are TRBV7-9 and TRBJ2-7; the D gene is possibly TRBD2 (6 bases). The V and J ends lost 1 base and 6 bases respectively, with 13 bases between them. The CDR3 is 14 amino acids. The germline V gene has CDR1 SEHNR and CDR2 FQNEAQ (reference sequence). CDR3 sequence (DNA): TGTGCCAGCAGCTTAGGGAGGGGTTGGGGCGAGCAGTACTTC. Its protein is CASSLGRGWGEQYF.

This chain links TRBV5-1 with TRBJ1-2; D not certain. The CDR3 is 15 amino acids. Trimming pared 0 bases from V and 0 bases from J, leaving 9 bases between. Germline V gene lookup returns CDR1 SGHRS and CDR2 YFSETQ. The CDR3 DNA sequence: TGCGCCAGCAGCTTGGCCGCAGACTCTAACTATGGCTACACCTTC. The encoded protein is CASSLAADSNYGYTF. Supplemented by reference TRBV5-1 and TRBJ1-2, the full variable domain reads KAGVTQTPRYLIKTRGQQVTLSCSPISGHRSVSWYQQTPGQGLQFLFEYFSETQRNKGNFPGRFSGRQFSNSRSEMNVSTLELGDSALYLCASSLAADSNYGYTFGSGTRLTVV.

The chain combines TRBV6-5 with TRBJ1-2; D gene uncertain. The CDR3 has 12 residues. The V gene lost 7 bases and the J gene lost 8 bases, with 14 bases spanning the gap. Per the germline V gene, CDR1 is MNHEY and CDR2 is SVGAGI. The CDR3 DNA reads TGTGCCAGCAAAGAGGGAGGAGAAGGCTACACCTTC. This sequence encodes CASKEGGEGYTF.

In this sample, this clone turned up once. This sequence joins TRBV4-2 and TRBJ2-7, with TRBD2 identical over 10 bases. Germline V gene sequence: CDR1 LGHNA, CDR2 YNFKEQ. The ends lost 4 bases at V and 7 bases at J; junction bases unmatched: 10. This CDR3 has 15 residues. The CDR3 DNA sequence: TGTGCCAGCAGCCCTTCCGGGACTAGCGTCGGAGAGCAGTACTTC. Amino acids: CASSPSGTSVGEQYF.

The rearrangement uses TRBV4-2 and TRBJ2-2; 14 bases are a match to TRBD2. The CDR3 is made up of 17 amino acids. Trimming took 3 bases from V and 7 from J; bases not matched to a gene: 7. The V gene's germline CDR1 is LGHNA and CDR2 YNFKEQ. The CDR3 protein is CASSQGLAGERIGELFF. The DNA of the CDR3 is TGTGCCAGCAGCCAGGGACTAGCGGGAGAGCGAATCGGGGAGCTGTTTTTT.

This chain joins TRBV6-5 and TRBJ1-5; possibly TRBD1 for D (5 bases). V lost 0 bases to trimming and J lost 5 bases, with 8 bases between them. The CDR3 covers 14 residues. Germline lookup yields CDR1 MNHEY and CDR2 SVGAGI. CDR3 residues: CASSYSQGHQPQHF. In DNA form, the CDR3 reads TGTGCCAGCAGTTACTCCCAGGGCCATCAGCCCCAGCATTTT.

This clone showed up just once. The chain recombines TRBV5-8 with TRBJ2-1; 8 positions match TRBD2. Trimming at V came to 1 base and at J to 0 bases, leaving 9 bases not matched to a gene. CDR1 SGHTS and CDR2 YDEGEE come from the germline V gene. This CDR3 is 18 amino acids long. The CDR3 loop is CASSLFTSGRSSYNEQFF. CDR3 in DNA: TGTGCCAGCAGCTTGTTTACTAGCGGTAGGAGCTCCTACAATGAGCAGTTCTTC.

The table lists this clone with a count of one. The chain links TRBV6-1 to TRBJ1-2; D call uncertain. V shed 3 bases and J shed 8 bases, with 22 bases lying between them. The CDR3 loop spans 16 amino acids. Germline CDR1 MNHNS, CDR2 SASEGT. CDR3 sequence reads: CASSEVSGRGSEGYTF. The CDR3 DNA is TGTGCCAGCAGTGAGGTTTCCGGGCGGGGTTCAGAAGGCTACACCTTC.

This clone showed up just a few times. V is TRBV28 and J is TRBJ2-7; D gene ambiguous. The germline CDR1 and CDR2 sequences are MDHEN and SYDVKM. V lost 6 bases and J lost 4, with 10 bases in between. This CDR3 is built from 12 residues. The CDR3 DNA reads as TGTGCCAGCAGCCTCCAGTTTTACGAGCAGTACTTC. Its protein product is CASSLQFYEQYF. Variable domain in full (rest from reference TRBV28 and TRBJ2-7): DVKVTQSSRYLVKRTGEKVFLECVQDMDHENMFWYRQDPGLGLRLIYFSYDVKMKEKGDIPEGYSVSREKKERFSLILESASTNQTSMYLCASSLQFYEQYFGPGTRLTVT.

In its sample, this clone was seen once. The rearrangement joins TRBV5-5 to TRBJ2-1; 15 bases match TRBD2. This CDR3 region has 16 residues. The J segment lost 7 bases and the V segment lost 4 bases, leaving 6 bases of the junction unmatched. CDR1 and CDR2 from the germline V gene are SGHKS and YYEKEE (reference sequence). CDR3 region: CASSEGTSGRRNEQFF. The CDR3 DNA is TGTGCCAGCAGCGAGGGGACTAGCGGGAGGAGGAATGAGCAGTTCTTC.

Here the CDR3 DNA reads TGTGCCAGCACCGTGGGGGGGTACACTGAAGCTTTCTTT. Its translation is CASTVGGYTEAFF. The chain links TRBV12-3 or TRBV12-4 to TRBJ1-1; D may be TRBD1 (5 bases). The CDR3 is 13 residues long. V lost 7 bases, J lost 3 bases, and 12 bases lay in between.

This sequence joins TRBV13 and TRBJ2-2; 9 bases agree with TRBD1. Trimming took 6 bases from V and 7 from J; bases not matched to a gene: 6. The germline V gene has CDR1 PRHDT and CDR2 FYEKMQ (reference sequence). The CDR3 loop spans 14 amino acids. The CDR3 here is CASSLGQGHGELFF. CDR3 nucleotide sequence: TGTGCCAGCAGTTTGGGACAGGGTCACGGGGAGCTGTTTTTT.

This chain links TRBV3-1 (or the pseudogene TRBV3-2) with TRBJ1-1; 7 positions agree with TRBD1. The CDR3 runs to 16 residues. V gave up 4 bases and J gave up 2 bases; unmatched junction bases: 10. Germline V gives CDR1 LGHDT, CDR2 YNNKEL (reference sequence). The DNA for the CDR3 is TGTGCCAGCAGCCGCGGACGGGACAGAGCTAACACTGAAGCTTTCTTT. The encoded protein is CASSRGRDRANTEAFF.

V and J are TRBV5-1 and TRBJ2-1; 14 bases are shared with TRBD2. This CDR3 is built from 19 residues. CDR1 is SGHRS and CDR2 is YFSETQ in the germline V gene. Unmatched junction bases numbered 7, after V lost 0 bases and J lost 2 bases. CDR3 sequence: CASSLGGGLAGVPYNEQFF. In DNA form, the CDR3 reads TGCGCCAGCAGCTTGGGTGGGGGACTAGCGGGAGTTCCCTACAATGAGCAGTTCTTC.

The chain uses TRBV6-6 and TRBJ1-2; perhaps TRBD1 as D (6 bases). Trimming shortened V by 2 bases and J by 2 bases, and 9 bases separated the two germline ends. The CDR3 totals 14 residues. Germline V gene data show CDR1 as MNHNY and CDR2 as SVGAGI (reference sequence). Here the CDR3 DNA reads TGTGCCAGCAGTTACGACAGGACGAACTATGGCTACACCTTC. Residues: CASSYDRTNYGYTF.